The 17 T cell receptor beta chains given below trace back to one sample, sequenced in a study of cytomegalovirus exposure and HLA in healthy donors. 13 Jbeta primers and 60 Vbeta primers were used for the PCR. Produced via immunoSEQ multiplex PCR; TCRdb's table is partial and in-frame only. In the table there are about 73,000 clones, roughly 70% of which are singletons. Sequenced sample: PBMCs. These receptors were collected from a man between 65 and 85 years old in good health and CMV-seronegative.

The V gene is TRBV7-9, the J gene TRBJ2-1, with 11 bases aligning to TRBD2. Looked up from germline, CDR1 is SEHNR and CDR2 is FQNEAQ (reference sequence). Trimming cost V 2 bases and J 8 bases; bases outside gene matches: 8. This CDR3 has 16 residues. The CDR3 sequence: CASSLYSGRAHDEQFF. The CDR3 coding sequence is TGTGCCAGCAGCTTATATAGCGGGAGGGCCCATGATGAGCAGTTCTTC.

The chain links TRBV29-1 to TRBJ1-3; TRBD1 might be the D (6 bases). The ends were cut back, 0 bases at V and 3 bases at J, with 9 bases in the middle. In germline, CDR1 is SQVTM, CDR2 ANQGSEA. The CDR3 is 14 residues long. CDR3 sequence reads: CSVEEGAVGNTIYF. In DNA, the CDR3 is TGCAGCGTTGAAGAGGGGGCGGTTGGAAACACCATATATTTT.

V gene TRBV11-3 combines with J gene TRBJ2-7; TRBD1 matches 7 bases. Germline V CDR1 and CDR2: SGHNT, YENEEA. This CDR3 has 13 amino acids. J gave up 8 bases and V 2 bases, and 6 bases lay outside the gene matches. CDR3: CASSLTGTDKQYF. CDR3 DNA sequence: TGTGCCAGCAGCTTAACCGGGACAGATAAGCAGTACTTC.

Points on this clone: Sequence at one end of the junction differs from germline and may be a read error. The chain has TRBV7-9 and TRBJ1-1, with no clear D. The CDR3 runs to 13 residues. Germline CDR1 reads SEHNR; CDR2 reads FQNEAQ (reference sequence). CDR3: CASLPLSDTEAFF. In nucleotides, the CDR3 is TGTGCCAGTTTACCCCTGTCTGACACTGAAGCCTTCTTT.

The V and J genes are TRBV7-8 and TRBJ2-3; D remains unclear. Germline CDR1 reads SGHVS; CDR2 reads FQNEAQ. The CDR3 runs to 14 residues. V lost 5 bases, J lost 5 bases, and 14 bases lay in between. The CDR3 loop is CASSAAEVRDTQYF. The CDR3 DNA is TGTGCCAGCAGCGCCGCCGAGGTGCGAGATACGCAGTATTTT. Full variable domain (rest looked up from reference TRBV7-8 and TRBJ2-3): GAGVSQSPRYKVAKRGQDVALRCDPISGHVSLFWYQQALGQGPEFLTYFQNEAQLDKSGLPSDRFFAERPEGSVSTLKIQRTQQEDSAVYLCASSAAEVRDTQYFGPGTRLTVL.

The rearrangement uses TRBV18 and TRBJ1-2; TRBD1 matches 7 bases. From germline, CDR1 is KGHSH and CDR2 LQKENI. Trimming removed 2 bases from V and 4 bases from J; junction bases left unmatched: 10. CDR3 size: 16 residues. CDR3 loop: CASSPGDSLFGYGYTF. The CDR3 DNA follows: TGTGCCAGCTCACCAGGGGACAGCCTATTTGGCTATGGCTACACCTTC. Supplemented by reference TRBV18 and TRBJ1-2, the full variable domain reads NAGVMQNPRHLVRRRGQEARLRCSPMKGHSHVYWYRQLPEEGLKFMVYLQKENIIDESGMPKERFSAEFPKEGPSILRIQQVVRGDSAAYFCASSPGDSLFGYGYTFGSGTRLTVV.

CDR3 nucleotide sequence: TGTGCCTGGAGAATCCCGAGGGGAGGGGCTAGGGGCTACACCTTC. This sequence encodes CAWRIPRGGARGYTF. The chain recombines TRBV30 with TRBJ1-2, with D perhaps matching TRBD1 (5 bases). The length of the CDR3 is 15 residues. The germline V and J ends were trimmed by 3 bases and 8 bases, with 22 bases remaining between them. CDR1 GTSNPN and CDR2 SVGIG come from the germline V gene (reference sequence).

The chain couples TRBV13 to TRBJ1-3; D is possibly TRBD1 (6 bases). Germline V lookup: CDR1 PRHDT, CDR2 FYEKMQ (reference sequence). The V end lost 4 bases, the J end lost 3 bases, and 16 bases lay between the germline ends. CDR3 length: 16 residues. DNA of the CDR3: TGTGCCAGCAGCTCCGACCGGGACAACCTTGGAAACACCATATATTTT. Amino acids: CASSSDRDNLGNTIYF.

The chain carries TRBV4-3 and TRBJ1-3; the match to TRBD1 covers 7 bases. J gave up 0 bases and V 4 bases, and 15 bases lay outside the gene matches. Germline V lookup: CDR1 LGHNA, CDR2 YSLEER. This CDR3 is built from 19 residues. The CDR3 loop is CASSRAPTGTALSGNTIYF. The CDR3 DNA reads TGCGCCAGCAGCCGGGCCCCCACCGGGACAGCGCTCTCTGGAAACACCATATATTTT.

This clone was seen only a few times. The chain carries TRBV29-1 and TRBJ1-1; 8 nucleotides align to TRBD1. J gave up 4 bases and V 6 bases, and 7 bases lay outside the gene matches. The length of the CDR3 is 13 residues. Germline-derived CDR1 and CDR2 are SQVTM and ANQGSEA. CDR3 sequence reads: CSVDLTGATEAFF. The DNA of the CDR3 is TGCAGCGTAGACCTGACAGGGGCCACTGAAGCTTTCTTT. Supplemented by reference TRBV29-1 and TRBJ1-1, the full variable domain reads SAVISQKPSRDICQRGTSLTIQCQVDSQVTMMFWYRQQPGQSLTLIATANQGSEATYESGFVIDKFPISRPNLTFSTLTVSNMSPEDSSIYLCSVDLTGATEAFFGQGTRLTVV.

This chain joins TRBV9 and TRBJ2-1; 8 bases match TRBD1. From germline, CDR1 is SGDLS and CDR2 YYNGEE. The CDR3 spans 15 residues. V lost 4 bases and J lost 4; bases outside the gene matches: 7. CDR3 protein: CASSSQGQVYNEQFF. In DNA form, the CDR3 reads TGTGCCAGCAGCTCACAGGGACAGGTATACAATGAGCAGTTCTTC.

This clone was observed a single time. CDR3 region: CASILSGRMNTEAFF. CDR3 coding DNA: TGTGCCAGCATACTAAGCGGGCGGATGAACACTGAAGCTTTCTTT. The chain has TRBV6-6 and TRBJ1-1; the D is unclear. Germline V lookup: CDR1 MNHNY, CDR2 SVGAGI (reference sequence). V lost 7 bases to trimming and J lost 0 bases, with 15 bases between them. This CDR3 has 15 amino acids.

By share, this clone counts as large. The chain links TRBV10-3 to TRBJ2-3; TRBD2 aligns across 10 bases. Unmatched junction bases numbered 12, after V lost 2 bases and J lost 4 bases. The CDR3 has 18 residues. From germline, CDR1 is ENHRY and CDR2 SYGVKD. Here the CDR3 DNA reads TGTGCCATCAGTGAGGGCATCGGACTAGCGGTAGTGGCAGATACGCAGTATTTT. This codes for CAISEGIGLAVVADTQYF.

This clone was seen more than once but under ten times. The J gene is TRBJ2-2, the V gene TRBV6-5, with 11 bases that match TRBD1. The CDR3 spans 15 residues. V was clipped by 5 bases and J by 5 bases; unmatched bases: 4. Germline loops: CDR1 MNHEY, CDR2 SVGAGI. The DNA of the CDR3 is TGTGCCAGCAGTGGACAGGGGGCTGGGACCGGGGAGCTGTTTTTT. Its protein is CASSGQGAGTGELFF.

This rearrangement joins TRBV29-1 to TRBJ2-3, with unresolved D. There are 12 residues in the CDR3. Between the trimmed V and J ends, which lost 2 bases and 5 bases, there was a span of 8 bases. Per the germline V gene, CDR1 is SQVTM and CDR2 is ANQGSEA. The CDR3 is CSVELPGDTQYF. In DNA, the CDR3 is TGCAGCGTTGAACTTCCCGGAGATACGCAGTATTTT.

This chain joins TRBV18 and TRBJ1-1, with 10 bases lining up with TRBD1. CDR1 is KGHSH, CDR2 LQKENI, per germline. The CDR3 extends over 15 amino acids. V gave up 8 bases and J gave up 6 bases; unmatched junction bases: 12. The CDR3 coding sequence is TGTGCCAGCCCGAGCCCGACAGGGGGCAATTCTGAAGCTTTCTTT. This sequence encodes CASPSPTGGNSEAFF.

This chain uses TRBV6-6 with TRBJ1-2; maybe TRBD1 (5 bases). CDR1 and CDR2 from the germline V gene are MNHNY and SVGAGI (reference sequence). V lost 10 bases and J lost 0, with 15 bases in between. This CDR3 is 14 amino acids long. CDR3 sequence reads: CATSLAGANYGYTF. In DNA, the CDR3 is TGTGCCACCTCGTTGGCGGGGGCTAACTATGGCTACACCTTC.